A selection of T cell receptor beta chains follows, all from one sample in a study of OX40 agonist ivuxolimab in advanced cancers. The assay was immunoSEQ multiplex PCR, and TCRdb's table has in-frame clones only and misses some. Counted here are under 25,000 clones, around 80% occurring once; the ten biggest clones make up roughly 55%. The starting material was CD4+ or CD8+ T cells sorted from blood, obtained in a trial of the OX40 agonist ivuxolimab. These receptors all come from an adult with an advanced solid tumor such as melanoma, head and neck, liver or kidney cancer. CDR3s include the opening cysteine and the closing phenylalanine or tryptophan. The D gene is left open where the match is weak. The size entry is marked missing in some rows and otherwise reads once, few, many or a size class.

V gene	D gene	J gene	CDR3 length	clone size	CDR3 protein	CDR3 DNA
TRBV2	NA	TRBJ2-3	17	NA	CASSEALNGEGTDTQYF	TGTGCCAGCAGTGAAGCCTTAAACGGGGAAGGTACAGATACGCAGTATTTT
TRBV19	TRBD1	TRBJ2-3	14	few	CASKRQGMPDTQYF	TGTGCCAGTAAGAGACAGGGGATGCCAGATACGCAGTATTTT
TRBV15	TRBD1	TRBJ2-5	15	NA	CATSSRDRGQETQYF	TGTGCCACCAGCAGCCGGGACAGGGGGCAAGAGACCCAGTACTTC
TRBV28	NA	TRBJ2-5	11	once	CASINHQTQYF	TGTGCCAGCATAAATCACCAGACCCAGTACTTC
TRBV9	NA	TRBJ2-7	16	many	CASSVGGYGGGYEQYF	TGTGCCAGCAGCGTAGGGGGTTATGGCGGAGGCTACGAGCAGTACTTC
TRBV11-2	TRBD1	TRBJ1-6	14	NA	CASEQGSYNSPLHF	TGTGCCAGCGAACAGGGGTCCTATAATTCACCCCTCCACTTT
TRBV28	NA	TRBJ2-4	15	NA	CASRDAGRYDGIQYF	TGTGCCAGCAGGGATGCGGGCCGATACGATGGCATTCAGTACTTC
TRBV5-5	TRBD1	TRBJ1-6	15	NA	CASSARQGWSSPLHF	TGTGCCAGCAGCGCACGACAGGGGTGGAGTTCACCCCTCCACTTT
TRBV28	NA	TRBJ2-7	15	NA	CASSPRDFAIGEQYF	TGTGCCAGCAGTCCCCGGGACTTCGCCATCGGCGAGCAGTACTTC
TRBV9	TRBD2	TRBJ2-1	17	NA	CASSELLTSGGPNEQFF	TGTGCCAGCAGCGAACTCCTGACTAGCGGGGGCCCAAATGAGCAGTTCTTC
TRBV27	NA	TRBJ1-5	13	once	CASSYFQGQPQHF	TGTGCCAGCAGTTATTTTCAGGGCCAGCCCCAGCATTTT
TRBV7-3	TRBD1	TRBJ1-1	18	NA	CASSLLVPGQGARTEAFF	TGTGCCAGCAGCCTTCTAGTCCCGGGACAGGGGGCAAGGACTGAAGCTTTCTTT
TRBV15	NA	TRBJ2-1	15	NA	CATSHPGRGRHEQFF	TGTGCCACCAGCCACCCCGGGCGGGGGCGCCATGAGCAGTTCTTC
TRBV2	NA	TRBJ1-2	13	NA	CASSEARGDGYTF	TGTGCCAGCAGTGAAGCTAGAGGGGACGGCTACACCTTC
TRBV12-5	NA	TRBJ2-7	18	NA	CASGRFPPNRDPSYEQYF	TGTGCTAGTGGGCGGTTTCCACCTAACAGGGACCCCTCCTACGAGCAGTACTTC
TRBV4-2	TRBD1	TRBJ1-2	16	NA	CASSQEYGTGGYGYTF	TGTGCCAGCAGCCAAGAGTACGGGACAGGAGGCTATGGCTACACCTTC
TRBV29-1	NA	TRBJ1-1	10	few	CSVVVLEAFF	TGCAGCGTTGTAGTCTTGGAGGCTTTCTTT
TRBV28	TRBD2	TRBJ2-5	17	many	CASSLWTSGGAVETQYF	TGTGCCAGCAGTTTGTGGACTAGCGGGGGGGCGGTGGAGACCCAGTACTTC
TRBV9	NA	TRBJ1-1	13	NA	CASSVGKNTEAFF	TGTGCCAGCAGCGTAGGCAAAAACACTGAAGCTTTCTTT
TRBV18	TRBD1	TRBJ2-1	14	NA	CASTTGTVYNEQFF	TGTGCCAGCACAACCGGGACAGTGTACAATGAGCAGTTCTTC
TRBV7-9	NA	TRBJ1-2	15	NA	CASSQQGETNYGYTF	TGTGCCAGCAGCCAACAGGGAGAAACTAACTATGGCTACACCTTC
TRBV27	TRBD2	TRBJ2-3	16	NA	CASRRLAGGLTDTQYF	TGTGCCAGCAGGCGACTAGCGGGGGGACTCACAGATACGCAGTATTTT